A selection of T cell receptor beta chains follows, all from one sample in a study of T cell repertoires in cytomegalovirus infection. These TCRs' antigens remain unknown. Each CDR3 protein gets one entry after TCRdb re-called the reads with MiXCR. The sample has around 300,000 distinct CDR3 sequences; 25% are singletons. The sample consisted of cultured PBMCs, taken from culture after CMV antigen stimulation. Receptor source: a human donor in good health (CMV status not recorded). Some clones in this sample may be carry-over from other donors' samples. The CDR3 runs from the conserved cysteine through the conserved F or W. D genes are given only for firm matches. Size values are once, few and many counts, or a class for expanded clones, and some rows have none.

>TRBJ2-1|NA|TRBV12-3/TRBV12-4|NA
CASSFLQGYEQFF
TGTGCCAGCAGTTTTTTGCAGGGTTACGAGCAGTTCTTC
>TRBJ2-4|TRBD1|TRBV7-8|few
CASSRDRGEFHIQYF
TGTGCCAGCAGCAGGGACAGGGGGGAGTTTCACATTCAGTACTTC
>TRBJ1-1|NA|TRBV6-5|NA
CASSYSGPGLGNTEAFF
TGTGCCAGCAGTTACTCTGGGCCGGGGCTCGGGAACACTGAAGCTTTCTTT
>TRBJ2-3|NA|TRBV7-8|many
CASSLAGMDTQYF
TGTGCCAGCAGCTTAGCGGGGATGGATACGCAGTATTTT
>TRBJ2-7|NA|TRBV6-1|few
CASIRTGTESYEQYF
TGTGCCAGCATTAGAACAGGGACGGAGTCCTACGAGCAGTACTTC
>TRBJ2-2|NA|TRBV7-9|many
CASNPQLGNTGELFF
TGTGCCAGCAACCCCCAGCTAGGGAACACCGGGGAGCTGTTTTTT
>TRBJ2-3|NA|TRBV6-2/TRBV6-3|NA
CASSYNMFRQEGTDTQYF
TGTGCCAGCAGTTACAATATGTTTCGACAGGAAGGCACAGATACGCAGTATTTT
>TRBJ2-3|NA|TRBV12-3/TRBV12-4|NA
CASRDTTGSDTQYF
TGTGCCAGCAGGGATACCACAGGGTCTGATACGCAGTATTTT
>TRBJ1-2|NA|TRBV7-2|few
CASRPEWGLHGYTF
TGTGCCAGCAGACCAGAATGGGGACTCCATGGCTACACCTTC
>TRBJ2-7|TRBD2|TRBV27|few
CASSLLAGGPTHEQYF
TGTGCCAGCAGTTTACTAGCGGGAGGTCCCACCCACGAGCAGTACTTC
>TRBJ2-1|TRBD2|TRBV20-1|NA
CSALTSGRGNEQFF
TGCAGTGCCCTGACTAGCGGGAGGGGGAATGAGCAGTTCTTC
>TRBJ2-1|TRBD2|TRBV7-2|many
CASRQTSGSLNEQFF
TGTGCCAGCAGGCAGACTAGCGGGAGCCTCAATGAGCAGTTCTTC
>TRBJ2-5|NA|TRBV7-2|many
CASSLAAGLETQYF
TGTGCCAGCAGCTTAGCTGCGGGTCTGGAGACCCAGTACTTC
>TRBJ2-1|TRBD2|TRBV6-2/TRBV6-3|few
CASNALAGKYNEQFF
TGTGCCAGCAATGCACTAGCGGGGAAATACAATGAGCAGTTCTTC
>TRBJ2-7|TRBD1|TRBV6-8|NA
CASSYNPRQGSFSYEQYF
TGTGCCAGCAGTTACAACCCTCGACAGGGATCCTTTTCCTACGAGCAGTACTTC
>TRBJ2-5|TRBD2|TRBV9|NA
CASSVAGLAVGGQYF
TGTGCCAGCAGCGTAGCCGGACTAGCGGTGGGGGGCCAGTACTTC
>TRBJ1-1|NA|TRBV5-6|few
CASSSDSVNTEAFF
TGTGCCAGCAGCTCGGACAGCGTGAACACTGAAGCTTTCTTT
>TRBJ1-2|TRBD1|TRBV27|NA
CASARDRDSYGYTF
TGTGCCAGCGCCCGGGACAGGGATTCCTATGGCTACACCTTC
>TRBJ1-5|TRBD1|TRBV28|few
CASSLPRTGFQPQHF
TGTGCCAGCAGCCTCCCGCGGACAGGGTTTCAGCCCCAGCATTTT
>TRBJ2-3|TRBD2|TRBV28|NA
CASSPMGGGYTDTQYF
TGTGCCAGCAGTCCAATGGGGGGGGGATACACAGATACGCAGTATTTT
>TRBJ1-1|NA|TRBV7-9|few
CASSPDRMSNTEAFF
TGTGCCAGCAGCCCTGACAGAATGTCGAACACTGAAGCTTTCTTT
>TRBJ2-7|NA|TRBV6-1|NA
CASNLRGPAGYEQYF
TGTGCCAGCAATCTCCGAGGGCCGGCGGGGTACGAGCAGTACTTC
>TRBJ1-3|NA|TRBV4-2|few
CASSQMENGNTIYF
TGTGCCAGCAGCCAGATGGAGAACGGAAACACCATATATTTT
>TRBJ1-1|TRBD1|TRBV12-3/TRBV12-4|NA
CASSPVQGATEAFF
TGTGCCAGCAGTCCCGTACAGGGGGCCACTGAAGCTTTCTTT
>TRBJ1-2|TRBD1|TRBV7-9|few
CASSGPGTGIGGYGYTF
TGTGCCAGCAGCGGTCCCGGGACAGGGATTGGTGGCTATGGCTACACCTTC
>TRBJ1-2|NA|TRBV14|NA
CASSQDPRNYYGYTF
TGTGCCAGCAGCCAAGACCCACGAAATTACTATGGCTACACCTTC
>TRBJ2-2|TRBD2|TRBV7-2|many
CASSKGLLAGSGGELFF
TGTGCCAGCAGCAAAGGATTACTAGCGGGATCGGGCGGGGAGCTGTTTTTT
>TRBJ2-7|TRBD1|TRBV12-3/TRBV12-4|few
CASSFRQGGEQYF
TGTGCCAGCAGTTTTCGACAGGGTGGGGAGCAGTACTTC